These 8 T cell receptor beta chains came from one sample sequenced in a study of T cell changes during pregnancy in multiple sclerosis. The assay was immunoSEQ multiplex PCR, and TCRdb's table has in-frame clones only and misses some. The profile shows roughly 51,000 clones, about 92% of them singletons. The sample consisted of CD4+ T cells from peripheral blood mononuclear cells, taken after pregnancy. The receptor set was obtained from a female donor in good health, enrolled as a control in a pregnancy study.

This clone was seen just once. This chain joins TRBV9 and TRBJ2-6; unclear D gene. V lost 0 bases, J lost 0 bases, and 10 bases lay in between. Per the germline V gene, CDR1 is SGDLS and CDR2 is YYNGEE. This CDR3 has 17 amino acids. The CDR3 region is CASSVGQKFSGANVLTF. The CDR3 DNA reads TGTGCCAGCAGCGTAGGTCAGAAATTCTCTGGGGCCAACGTCCTGACTTTC.

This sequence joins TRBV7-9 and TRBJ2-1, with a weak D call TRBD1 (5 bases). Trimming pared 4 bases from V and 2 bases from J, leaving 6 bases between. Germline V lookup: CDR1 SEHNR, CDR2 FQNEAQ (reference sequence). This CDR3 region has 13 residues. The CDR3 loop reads CASSWGAYNEQFF. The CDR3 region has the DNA TGTGCCAGCAGCTGGGGCGCCTACAATGAGCAGTTCTTC.

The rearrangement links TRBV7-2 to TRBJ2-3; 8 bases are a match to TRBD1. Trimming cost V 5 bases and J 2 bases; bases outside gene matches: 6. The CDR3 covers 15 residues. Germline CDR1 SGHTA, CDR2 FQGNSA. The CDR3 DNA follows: TGTGCCAGCAGCCCCAGGACAGGGTACACAGATACGCAGTATTTT. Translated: CASSPRTGYTDTQYF.

CDR3 protein: CASSSDRGFIAFF. CDR3 sequence (DNA): TGTGCCAGCAGCTCGGACAGGGGTTTTATTGCTTTCTTT. The chain employs TRBV5-6 and TRBJ1-1, with TRBD1 matching over 9 bases. CDR1 SGHDT and CDR2 YYEEEE come from the germline V gene. This CDR3 spans 13 amino acids. The V gene end was trimmed by 3 bases and the J gene end by 11 bases; junction bases not matched to a gene: 8.

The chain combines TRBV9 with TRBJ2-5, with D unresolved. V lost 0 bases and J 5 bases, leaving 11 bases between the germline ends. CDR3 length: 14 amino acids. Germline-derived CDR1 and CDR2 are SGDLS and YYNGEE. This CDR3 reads CASSVGVSGETQYF. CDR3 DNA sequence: TGTGCCAGCAGCGTAGGGGTTTCCGGGGAGACCCAGTACTTC.

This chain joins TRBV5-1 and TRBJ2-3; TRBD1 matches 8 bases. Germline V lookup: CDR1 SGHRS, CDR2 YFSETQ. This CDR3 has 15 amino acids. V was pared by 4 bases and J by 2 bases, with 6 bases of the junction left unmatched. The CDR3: CASSRPDRDTDTQYF. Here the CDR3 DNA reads TGCGCCAGCAGCCGCCCGGACAGGGACACAGATACGCAGTATTTT.

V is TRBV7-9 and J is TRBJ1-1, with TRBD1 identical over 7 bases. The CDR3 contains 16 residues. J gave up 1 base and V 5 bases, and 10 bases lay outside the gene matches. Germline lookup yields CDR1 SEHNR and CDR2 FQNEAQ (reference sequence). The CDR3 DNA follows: TGTGCCAGCAGCGCCAGACCGGGACAGCGGAACACTGAAGCTTTCTTT. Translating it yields CASSARPGQRNTEAFF.

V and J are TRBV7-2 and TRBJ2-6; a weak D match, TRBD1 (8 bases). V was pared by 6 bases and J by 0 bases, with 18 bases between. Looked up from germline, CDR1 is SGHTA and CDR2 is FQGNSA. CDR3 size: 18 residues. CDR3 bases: TGTGCCAGCAGACCCACAGGGGGACTATACTCTGGGGCCAACGTCCTGACTTTC. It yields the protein CASRPTGGLYSGANVLTF.